These T cell receptor beta chains were read from a single sample in a study of blood T cell repertoires in COVID-19. Profiled with immunoSEQ multiplex PCR; TCRdb holds only in-frame clones, not every one. The sample lists some 160,000 clones, almost 85% seen once, with roughly 2.5% in the top ten. The sequenced sample consisted of peripheral blood. These receptors were taken from a woman of 80 years or more with COVID-19, enrolled during active disease. The CDR3 runs from the conserved cysteine through the conserved F or W. The D gene is left open where the match is weak. A row's size may be missing; if present it is once, few, many or a size class.

clone_size j_call d_call v_call cdr3_nt cdr3_aa
NA TRBJ1-2 NA TRBV7-9 TGTGCCAGCACCCGACAGATCTATGGCTACACCTTC CASTRQIYGYTF
NA TRBJ2-3 TRBD2 TRBV4-2 TGTGCCAGCGGAAGCGGGGACACAGATACGCAGTATTTT CASGSGDTDTQYF
NA TRBJ2-3 NA TRBV27 TGTGCCAGCAGTTTACGGACAAGGCCTAGCACAGATACGCAGTATTTT CASSLRTRPSTDTQYF
NA TRBJ2-7 TRBD1 TRBV5-1 TGCGCCAGCAGCTTGCGGGGACAGGGAGCCTACGAGCAGTACTTC CASSLRGQGAYEQYF
NA TRBJ1-3 TRBD1 TRBV5-1 TGCGCCAGCAGTTTACAGGGGATAGGGGACACCATATATTTT CASSLQGIGDTIYF
NA TRBJ1-4 TRBD1 TRBV5-6 TGTGCCAGCAGCCGGACAGGAAATAATGAAAAACTGTTTTTT CASSRTGNNEKLFF
NA TRBJ2-7 NA TRBV7-3 TGTGCCAGCAGCTTGGCAGGGGGGTACGAGCAGTACTTC CASSLAGGYEQYF
NA TRBJ1-3 TRBD1 TRBV5-8 TGTGCCAGCAGCTTAAGGGGGCAGTGGAACACCATATATTTT CASSLRGQWNTIYF
NA TRBJ1-2 NA TRBV18 TGTGCCAGCTCACCACGCAGGGGAGATGGCTACACCTTC CASSPRRGDGYTF
NA TRBJ2-2 NA TRBV29-1 TGTGGAGGGAGGAACACCGGGGAGCTGTTTTTT CGGRNTGELFF
NA TRBJ2-7 TRBD2 TRBV30 TGTGCCTGGAGTCCGGGACTAGCGCGCGAGCAGTACTTC CAWSPGLAREQYF
NA TRBJ2-7 TRBD2 TRBV4-3 TGCGCCAGCAGCCAAGGACTAGCGGGACTCTCCTACGAGCAGTACTTC CASSQGLAGLSYEQYF
NA TRBJ2-3 NA TRBV21-1 TGTGCCAGTCCGGACAGGACCACAGATACGCAGTATTTT CASPDRTTDTQYF
NA TRBJ2-1 TRBD1 TRBV11-2 TGTGCCAGCAGCTTTACAGGGGCTAAAAGTTACAATGAGCAGTTCTTC CASSFTGAKSYNEQFF
NA TRBJ2-2 NA TRBV11-2 TGTGCCAGCAGCTTAGCCTTAACTAGAGCCGGGGAGCTGTTTTTT CASSLALTRAGELFF
NA TRBJ2-4 NA TRBV19 TGTGCCAGTAGGAGGGGGACAAACATTCAGTACTTC CASRRGTNIQYF
NA TRBJ2-2 TRBD1 TRBV30 TGTGCCTGGTTGGACAGGAGGAGCACCGGGGAGCTGTTTTTT CAWLDRRSTGELFF
NA TRBJ2-2 TRBD1 TRBV29-1 TGCAGCGCAGGACAGGGGACCTACACCGGGGAGCTGTTTTTT CSAGQGTYTGELFF
once TRBJ2-7 TRBD2 TRBV11-2 TGTGCCAGCAGCTACCTAGCGGGTTCCGTCGAGCAGTACTTC CASSYLAGSVEQYF
NA TRBJ1-2 NA TRBV7-2 TGTGCCAGCAGCTTAGTAGGGACAAAGAAAATCTATGGCTACACCTTC CASSLVGTKKIYGYTF
NA TRBJ2-5 NA TRBV5-1 TGCGCCAGCAGCTCCGTGGGGCTAGCGCAAGAGACCCAGTACTTC CASSSVGLAQETQYF
NA TRBJ1-1 NA TRBV30 TGTGCCTGGGCCCCCGGAGGGGCCCAAGCTTTCTTT CAWAPGGAQAFF
NA TRBJ1-1 NA TRBV5-6 TGTGCCAGCAGCTTGAACAGGGTTTATAGTGACACTGAAGCTTTCTTT CASSLNRVYSDTEAFF
NA TRBJ1-2 NA TRBV11-2 TGTGCCAGCAGCTTAGCCTCAACGGGGGTTAACTATGGCTACACCTTC CASSLASTGVNYGYTF
NA TRBJ2-7 NA TRBV6-1 TGTGCCAGCAGTGAAGCGAACAAGTTCTACGAGCAGTACTTC CASSEANKFYEQYF
NA TRBJ1-3 NA TRBV3-1/TRBV3-2 TGTGCCAGCAGCCCCGAAAGGGGGATGGTAGGAAACACCATATATTTT CASSPERGMVGNTIYF
NA TRBJ2-1 NA TRBV24-1 TGTGCCACCAGTGATCTCCCTTACAACAATGAGCAGTTCTTC CATSDLPYNNEQFF
NA TRBJ2-3 NA TRBV11-2 TGTGCCAGCAGCTCCACCCGCCGAGCGGTCGGCACAGATACGCAGTATTTT CASSSTRRAVGTDTQYF
NA TRBJ2-3 NA TRBV30 TGTGCCTGGAGTGGACCAATCTTGGGGAGGGGGAGTCCCACAGATACGCAGTATTTT CAWSGPILGRGSPTDTQYF
NA TRBJ2-2 NA TRBV15 TGTGCCACCAGCAGAGATAGGCTAGCGTCTGCGAACACCGGGGAGCTGTTTTTT CATSRDRLASANTGELFF
once TRBJ1-6 NA TRBV5-6 TGTGCCAGCAGCTTGCAGGGACACACACTCCACTTT CASSLQGHTLHF
NA TRBJ2-3 TRBD1 TRBV5-8 TGTGCCAGCAGCCCTGAAGGGGACAGGGGGCGGACAGATACGCAGTATTTT CASSPEGDRGRTDTQYF
NA TRBJ1-2 NA TRBV9 TGTGCCAGCAGCGTAGGTGCAGGGAAGCCCTATGGCTACACCTTC CASSVGAGKPYGYTF
NA TRBJ2-5 NA TRBV4-3 TGCGCCAGCAGCCAACGACTAGGGGACCCCGGAGAGACCCAGTACTTC CASSQRLGDPGETQYF
few TRBJ1-2 TRBD1 TRBV6-5 TGTGCCAGCAGCACCAGACAGGGTGACTATGGCTACACCTTC CASSTRQGDYGYTF
once TRBJ2-2 NA TRBV6-2/TRBV6-3 TGTGCCAGCAGTTACTTTGGTCTAGATCTGAACGGGGAGCTGTTTTTT CASSYFGLDLNGELFF
NA TRBJ2-1 NA TRBV18 TGTGCCAGCTCACCTGTGCAGGGGCGTCGCGATGAGCAGTTCTTC CASSPVQGRRDEQFF
NA TRBJ2-3 NA TRBV7-3 TGTGCCAGCAGCCGACATTCCGCTATCCCCGGGGCAGATACGCAGTATTTT CASSRHSAIPGADTQYF
NA TRBJ2-7 NA TRBV6-5 TGTGCCAGCAGTTACTCGAGAGGGTTCGGCTACGAGCAGTACTTC CASSYSRGFGYEQYF
NA TRBJ1-4 TRBD1 TRBV18 TGTGCCAGCTCACTTGACAGGGAACCGAATGAAAAACTGTTTTTT CASSLDREPNEKLFF
once TRBJ2-1 TRBD2 TRBV24-1 TGTGCCACCAGTGATTCGGGCATGGGCCGGACTAGCGGGAGTTCCTACAATGAGCAGTTCTTC CATSDSGMGRTSGSSYNEQFF
NA TRBJ2-2 NA TRBV5-1 TGCGCCAGCAGCCTCCGGGGAGCGGCGAACACCGGGGAGCTGTTTTTT CASSLRGAANTGELFF
few TRBJ1-1 NA TRBV12-3/TRBV12-4 TGTGCCAGCAGTTTAAAGGGGAACGCTGAAGCTTTCTTT CASSLKGNAEAFF
once TRBJ1-4 TRBD1 TRBV7-9 TGTGCCAGCAGCTCGCTTCGCAGGGGGCTTGAAAAACTGTTTTTT CASSSLRRGLEKLFF
NA TRBJ2-7 TRBD1 TRBV4-1 TGCGCCAGCAGTCGGACAGGGGGCGTGTACGAGCAGTACTTC CASSRTGGVYEQYF
once TRBJ1-1 NA TRBV25-1 TGTGCCAGCAGTGGACAGCCGCTAGAAGCTTTCTTT CASSGQPLEAFF
NA TRBJ1-1 NA TRBV27 TGTGCCAGCAGTTGGGGAGGAATGAACACTGAAGCTTTCTTT CASSWGGMNTEAFF
once TRBJ2-3 NA TRBV27 TGTGCCAGCACTGGCGGAGATACTAGCACAGATACGCAGTATTTT CASTGGDTSTDTQYF
NA TRBJ1-2 TRBD1 TRBV19 TGTGCCAGTAAGGAGGGGGCACGTGGCTACACCTTC CASKEGARGYTF
NA TRBJ1-2 TRBD1 TRBV29-1 TGCAGTACGACAGGGTCGGGTGGCTACACCTTC CSTTGSGGYTF
NA TRBJ2-5 NA TRBV11-2 TGTGCCAGCAGCGCGGGGCGGGGAATTTTGGTCCAGTACTTC CASSAGRGILVQYF